This T cell receptor beta chain comes out of a study of cytomegalovirus exposure and HLA in healthy donors. A multiplex PCR was run with 60 Vbeta primers and 13 Jbeta primers. The repertoire was sequenced with immunoSEQ multiplex PCR; TCRdb's copy has only in-frame clones and lacks some. This sample has roughly 100,000 clones; 60% to 80% occur once, and the top ten carry roughly 9.3%. The CDR3 runs to 18 residues. The V end lost 0 bases, the J end lost 8 bases, and 22 bases lay between the germline ends. The V gene's germline CDR1 is SNHLY and CDR2 FYNNEI. This clone occurred a few times. The sequenced material came from PBMCs. This TCR was sampled from a male donor in good health and CMV-seropositive. The rearrangement links TRBV2 to TRBJ1-4; possibly TRBD1 for D (6 bases). CDR3 DNA sequence: TGTGCCAGCAGTGAAGCGTCGACCGAGGGGGTTGAGGACGAAAAACTGTTTTTT. As protein: CASSEASTEGVEDEKLFF.